These 4 T cell receptor beta chains originate from one sample sequenced in a study of shared clonotypes between healthy human individuals. This table comes from immunoSEQ multiplex PCR, and its TCRdb copy is limited to in-frame clones, with some not included. This sample yields around 1,900,000 clones, of which 93% are seen a single time; approximately 1.6% belongs to the top ten. Positive CCR7 selection of CD45RO-negative cells yielded the naive CD8 cells, and terminally differentiated effector memory CD45RA+ cells were excluded. Sequencing was done on a sample of naive CD8+ T cells from PBMCs. Receptors were obtained from a man between 18 and 35 years old in good health. Some clones in this sample may be carry-over from other donors' samples.

The chain carries TRBV28 and TRBJ2-3; tentatively, D is TRBD1 or TRBD2 (5 bases each). Trimming took off 11 bases at V and 8 bases at J, with 14 bases between the two ends. The germline V gene encodes CDR1 MDHEN and CDR2 SYDVKM. This CDR3 is built from 11 residues. Written as DNA, the CDR3 is TGTGCCTCCGGGACCTGGGGTACGCAGTATTTT. Residues: CASGTWGTQYF.

The table lists this clone with a few counts. The chain couples TRBV27 to TRBJ1-1; the D is unclear. The CDR3 is made up of 12 amino acids. The V gene's germline CDR1 is MNHEY and CDR2 SMNVEV (reference sequence). V lost 0 bases and J 8 bases, leaving 7 bases between the germline ends. The CDR3 DNA follows: TGTGCCAGCAGTTTATCGGGTCAGGAAGCTTTCTTT. It codes for CASSLSGQEAFF.

The genes are TRBV6-1 and TRBJ2-1; 12 bases match TRBD1. The CDR3 totals 15 residues. Looked up from germline, CDR1 is MNHNS and CDR2 is SASEGT. The ends lost 11 bases at V and 4 bases at J; junction bases unmatched: 9. The DNA of the CDR3 is TGTGCCGCCGATCCGGGACAGGGGGCTTACAATGAGCAGTTCTTC. Translation gives CAADPGQGAYNEQFF.

The chain carries TRBV7-8 and TRBJ2-7, with 8 bases that match TRBD1. With 5 bases clipped from V and 7 bases from J, the junction kept 10 bases outside the gene matches. The V gene's germline CDR1 is SGHVS and CDR2 FQNEAQ. The CDR3 loop spans 14 amino acids. The CDR3 loop is CASSRATGDGEQYF. The CDR3 nucleotides read TGTGCCAGCAGCCGCGCGACAGGGGACGGTGAGCAGTACTTC. Combining the CDR3 with reference TRBV7-8 and TRBJ2-7 gives the whole variable domain GAGVSQSPRYKVAKRGQDVALRCDPISGHVSLFWYQQALGQGPEFLTYFQNEAQLDKSGLPSDRFFAERPEGSVSTLKIQRTQQEDSAVYLCASSRATGDGEQYFGPGTRLTVT.